One sample yielded the 16 T cell receptor beta chains listed below, sequenced in a study of OX40 agonist ivuxolimab in advanced cancers. Clones were sequenced by immunoSEQ multiplex PCR, and TCRdb holds only the in-frame ones, with some missing. The sample shows under 80,000 clones, roughly 93% of them seen only once. The specimen comprised CD4+ or CD8+ T cells sorted from blood, sampled in a trial of the OX40 agonist ivuxolimab. The origin of the receptors is an adult with an advanced solid tumor such as melanoma, head and neck, liver or kidney cancer.

The chain uses TRBV7-8 and TRBJ2-1, with 7 nucleotides matching TRBD1. The CDR3 has 15 residues. The germline V gene has CDR1 SGHVS and CDR2 FQNEAQ. V was pared by 6 bases and J by 4 bases, with 9 bases of the junction left unmatched. CDR3 region: CASSPDRVQYNEQFF. As DNA, the CDR3 is TGTGCCAGCAGTCCTGACAGGGTCCAATACAATGAGCAGTTCTTC. Filled out from reference TRBV7-8 and TRBJ2-1, the complete variable domain reads GAGVSQSPRYKVAKRGQDVALRCDPISGHVSLFWYQQALGQGPEFLTYFQNEAQLDKSGLPSDRFFAERPEGSVSTLKIQRTQQEDSAVYLCASSPDRVQYNEQFFGPGTRLTVL.

This clone was found once. V gene TRBV28 combines with J gene TRBJ2-5; D call uncertain. V was cut by 6 bases and J by 3 bases, with 11 bases left in between. Germline loops: CDR1 MDHEN, CDR2 SYDVKM. CDR3 length: 13 amino acids. CDR3 nucleotide sequence: TGTGCCAGCAGCCAGAGGACCAAAGAGACCCAGTACTTC. Residues: CASSQRTKETQYF.

The gene calls are TRBV11-2 and TRBJ2-7, with 9 bases aligning to TRBD2. Germline CDR1 and CDR2: SGHAT and FQNNGV. The CDR3 contains 13 residues. The trim removed 3 bases at V and 4 bases at J, leaving 1 base unmatched. CDR3 nucleotide sequence: TGTGCCAGCAGCTTTGCGGGGGGGTACGAGCAGTACTTC. This sequence encodes CASSFAGGYEQYF.

The rearrangement links TRBV4-2 to TRBJ1-2, with TRBD1 as a possible D gene (5 bases). The CDR3 loop spans 17 amino acids. Per germline, CDR1 LGHNA and CDR2 YNFKEQ. The V end was cut by 0 bases, the J end by 2 bases, with 16 bases between. The CDR3 DNA follows: TGTGCCAGCAGCCAAGATGGGAAGGGACGGGAGAACTATGGCTACACCTTC. Its protein is CASSQDGKGRENYGYTF.

The genes are TRBV6-1 and TRBJ2-2; D unclear. Germline lookup yields CDR1 MNHNS and CDR2 SASEGT. Trimming stripped 0 bases from V and 3 bases from J, with 14 bases between. This CDR3 is built from 17 residues. DNA of the CDR3: TGTGCCAGCAGTGAAGCGCATGGACGAAGGGACACCGGGGAGCTGTTTTTT. This gives the protein CASSEAHGRRDTGELFF.

In this sample, this clone turned up once. The chain combines TRBV4-1 with TRBJ2-1; no firm D call. This CDR3 has 13 residues. Germline CDR1 MGHRA, CDR2 YSYEKL. Trimming pared 3 bases from V and 8 bases from J, leaving 11 bases between. CDR3 nucleotide sequence: TGCGCCAGCAGCCAGATTCGGGTCGATGAGCAGTTCTTC. As protein: CASSQIRVDEQFF.

The genes are TRBV27 and TRBJ2-7, with TRBD2 matching over 8 bases. V dropped 6 bases and J dropped 3; count of bases not matched to a gene: 4. Germline V gives CDR1 MNHEY, CDR2 SMNVEV (reference sequence). The CDR3 has 13 amino acids. The CDR3 here is CASRAGGGYEQYF. For the CDR3, the DNA is TGTGCCAGCAGGGCGGGAGGAGGCTACGAGCAGTACTTC.

J is TRBJ2-2 and V is TRBV9; D gene uncertain. V gave up 4 bases and J gave up 0 bases, with 7 bases separating them. Germline V gene data show CDR1 as SGDLS and CDR2 as YYNGEE. The CDR3 loop spans 14 amino acids. The CDR3 here is CASSFTTNTGELFF. CDR3 nucleotide sequence: TGTGCCAGCAGCTTCACTACGAACACCGGGGAGCTGTTTTTT.

The V call is TRBV27, the J call TRBJ2-7; a possible D gene is TRBD1 (6 bases). The V end was cut by 8 bases, the J end by 3 bases, with 14 bases between. The CDR3 sequence is 13 residues long. From germline, CDR1 is MNHEY and CDR2 SMNVEV (reference sequence). The CDR3: CASGLGHLYEQYF. As DNA, the CDR3 is TGTGCCAGCGGCCTGGGACATCTCTACGAGCAGTACTTC.

This chain connects TRBV6-4 to TRBJ2-3; weak D call: TRBD1 (5 bases). Deletions cut 3 bases from V and 0 bases from J, with 13 bases between. The CDR3 is 16 residues long. From germline, CDR1 is MRHNA and CDR2 SNTAGT. CDR3 bases: TGTGCCAGCAGTGATTATTGGACACTGAGCACAGATACGCAGTATTTT. Translating it yields CASSDYWTLSTDTQYF.

The rearrangement joins TRBV2 to TRBJ1-5, with a possible D match to TRBD1 (6 bases). V lost 3 bases and J 7 bases, leaving 13 bases between the germline ends. CDR1 is SNHLY, CDR2 FYNNEI, per germline. The CDR3 has 14 amino acids. For the CDR3, the DNA is TGTGCCAGCAGTGATACAGGGTCTACCCAGCCCCAGCATTTT. As protein: CASSDTGSTQPQHF.

This chain links TRBV2 with TRBJ1-1; the D gene is possibly TRBD1 (6 bases). Trimming stripped 4 bases from V and 0 bases from J, with 15 bases between. The CDR3 contains 16 residues. Germline V gives CDR1 SNHLY, CDR2 FYNNEI. CDR3 loop: CASSVEKQGMNTEAFF. In nucleotides, the CDR3 is TGTGCCAGCAGTGTGGAGAAACAGGGCATGAACACTGAAGCTTTCTTT.

The chain employs TRBV9 and TRBJ2-7, with 7 bases lining up with TRBD2. V gave up 0 bases and J gave up 5 bases; unmatched junction bases: 8. This CDR3 has 15 amino acids. Germline V gene lookup returns CDR1 SGDLS and CDR2 YYNGEE. The CDR3 region is CASSVEWTSLNEQYF. CDR3 DNA: TGTGCCAGCAGCGTAGAGTGGACTAGTTTAAACGAGCAGTACTTC.

This CDR3 reads CASSLGSAGNDYEQYF. CDR3 nucleotide sequence: TGTGCCAGCAGCTTAGGTTCGGCGGGAAACGACTACGAGCAGTACTTC. The rearrangement links TRBV13 to TRBJ2-7; D may be TRBD2 (6 bases). Looked up from germline, CDR1 is PRHDT and CDR2 is FYEKMQ (reference sequence). This CDR3 has 16 amino acids. V lost 0 bases and J lost 3, with 15 bases in between.

CDR3 in DNA: TGTGCCAGCAGCTTGAGGGGCGATGAGCAGTTCTTC. Translated, it gives CASSLRGDEQFF. This chain uses TRBV11-2 with TRBJ2-1, with D perhaps TRBD1 or TRBD2 (5 bases each). Trimming took off 3 bases at V and 8 bases at J, with 8 bases between the two ends. This CDR3 has 12 residues. Germline loops: CDR1 SGHAT, CDR2 FQNNGV.

This chain joins TRBV29-1 and TRBJ2-7; 7 positions agree with TRBD1. The CDR3 totals 12 residues. Germline trimming cut 4 bases from V and 7 bases from J; bases unmatched to any gene: 7. The germline gives CDR1 SQVTM, CDR2 ANQGSEA. CDR3 in DNA: TGCAGCGTTGCACAGGGGCTTAGGGAGCAGTACTTC. The encoded protein is CSVAQGLREQYF.